The clone carrying this TCR beta chain appeared a few times. Its specificity is unknown. The source of the sample is a study of T cell responses to AZD1222 COVID-19 vaccine. Per the germline V gene, CDR1 is LGHDT and CDR2 is YNNKEL (reference sequence). V was clipped by 5 bases and J by 4 bases, with 14 bases between them. This CDR3 is 14 amino acids long. Study-wide findings and caveats: Baseline seropositivity occurred in only a handful of AZD1222 recipients. Donors were chiefly white British, with a greater number of females, and clonal diversity was perhaps underestimated. Sampling captured repertoires only after the peak T cell response.

Repertoires were generated with immunoSEQ multiplex PCR, while TCRdb's copy carries only in-frame clones and drops some. The sample has about 78,000 clones; 90% are singletons. Samples with a second dose at about 4 or about 12 weeks were pooled together. Sequenced material: peripheral blood, taken 28 days after the second AZD1222 dose. The TCR was taken from an adult who received the AZD1222 COVID-19 vaccine. This chain joins TRBV3-1 (or the pseudogene TRBV3-2) and TRBJ1-2; tentatively, D is TRBD1 (6 bases). The chain's CDR3 is CASSAPGDSYGYTF. Here the CDR3 DNA reads TGTGCCAGCAGCGCACCAGGGGATAGCTATGGCTACACCTTC.